This T cell receptor beta chain was recovered during a study of cytomegalovirus exposure and HLA in healthy donors. Notes on the study in general: Most of the TCR beta V segments (in an earlier analysis) were productive either about 87% or about 30% of the time.

It was with 60 Vbeta and 13 Jbeta primers that the PCR ran. Sequenced by immunoSEQ multiplex PCR; TCRdb stores in-frame clones only, minus some. Of over 80,000 clones in the sample, around 74% were seen once. Concerning this clone: Its matching antigen is unknown.

The V segment lost 4 bases and the J segment 4 bases; nucleotides outside the gene matches: 7. Per germline, CDR1 MNHEY and CDR2 SVGAGI. This CDR3 has 15 residues. Source material: PBMCs. The TCR sequence derives from a female donor in good health and CMV-seropositive. This chain links TRBV6-5 with TRBJ2-1; 7 positions agree with TRBD1. CDR3 sequence: CASSLTGNEYNEQFF. The CDR3 nucleotides read TGTGCCAGCAGTTTGACAGGGAACGAATACAATGAGCAGTTCTTC.